Presented here are 20 T cell receptor beta chains from one specimen sequenced in a study of shared clonotypes between healthy human individuals. Generated by immunoSEQ multiplex PCR, the TCRdb table keeps only in-frame clones and is missing some. The table records about 2.3 million clones, about 92% of them present only once. Sequenced input: naive CD4+ T cells from PBMCs. The subset was: CD45RA+ positively selected. Source of these receptors: a man younger than 35 in good health. Some clones in this sample may be carry-over from other donors' samples.

The chain has TRBV18 and TRBJ1-1; perhaps TRBD1 as D (6 bases). Between the trimmed V and J ends, which lost 4 bases and 2 bases, there was a span of 11 bases. The germline V gene encodes CDR1 KGHSH and CDR2 LQKENI. The CDR3 covers 14 residues. The DNA for the CDR3 is TGTGCCAGCTCACTAGGACAGTCCAACACTGAAGCTTTCTTT. Its protein is CASSLGQSNTEAFF.

This clone was seen just once. This chain links TRBV28 with TRBJ1-2; TRBD1 matches at 7 bases. J was trimmed by 7 bases and V by 2 bases; bases with no gene match: 4. The CDR3 has 13 amino acids. Looked up from germline, CDR1 is MDHEN and CDR2 is SYDVKM. For the CDR3, the DNA is TGTGCCAGCAGTTTAAGGGCAGGGGGTGGCTACACCTTC. Its translation is CASSLRAGGGYTF.

The chain employs TRBV30 and TRBJ1-5, with D perhaps matching TRBD1 (6 bases). The CDR3 is 16 residues long. CDR1 GTSNPN and CDR2 SVGIG come from the germline V gene (reference sequence). Trimming removed 2 bases at V and 1 base at J, with 15 bases between. CDR3 in DNA: TGTGCCTGGAGTTCCAACAGGGACCTAAGCAATCAGCCCCAGCATTTT. It specifies CAWSSNRDLSNQPQHF.

The chain has TRBV7-9 and TRBJ1-1; 8 bases map to TRBD1. Germline V lookup: CDR1 SEHNR, CDR2 FQNEAQ (reference sequence). The CDR3 runs 14 residues. Unmatched junction bases numbered 5, after V lost 3 bases and J lost 5 bases. Written as DNA, the CDR3 is TGTGCCAGCAGCTTGGACAGGGTTGGGACTGAAGCTTTCTTT. Translating it yields CASSLDRVGTEAFF. The full variable domain, in which reference TRBV7-9 and TRBJ1-1 provide the parts outside the CDR3, is DTGVSQNPRHKITKRGQNVTFRCDPISEHNRLYWYRQTLGQGPEFLTYFQNEAQLEKSRLLSDRFSAERPKGSFSTLEIQRTEQGDSAMYLCASSLDRVGTEAFFGQGTRLTVV.

About this clone: At the DNA level, this CDR3 is encoded by other sequences in the same sample as well. This chain links TRBV10-3 with TRBJ1-5; 9 bases match TRBD1. The CDR3 is 15 amino acids. V lost 2 bases and J lost 3; bases outside the gene matches: 2. Germline CDR1 ENHRY, CDR2 SYGVKD. The CDR3 nucleotides are TGTGCCATCAGTGAGGGACAGGGGAACAATCAGCCCCAGCATTTT. Protein sequence: CAISEGQGNNQPQHF.

The chain combines TRBV6-1 with TRBJ1-2; no clear D. Germline loops: CDR1 MNHNS, CDR2 SASEGT. Trimming removed 4 bases at V and 0 bases at J, with 15 bases between. The CDR3 length is 16 residues. CDR3 amino acids: CASSVRSALANYGYTF. The CDR3 DNA follows: TGTGCCAGCAGTGTAAGGTCTGCATTGGCTAACTATGGCTACACCTTC.

As DNA, the CDR3 is TGTGCCAGCAGCTTAGGGGCTATAGCGGGAGATACGCAGTATTTT. Residues: CASSLGAIAGDTQYF. The rearrangement joins TRBV7-6 to TRBJ2-3, with 7 bases fitting TRBD2. This CDR3 comprises 15 residues. J lost 5 bases, V lost 1 base, and 6 bases had no gene match. Germline V gene sequence: CDR1 SGHVS, CDR2 FNYEAQ.

Remarks on this clone: This CDR3 is also generated by other DNA sequences in the sample. This chain joins TRBV7-2 and TRBJ1-5; tentative D call: TRBD1 (5 bases). CDR3 size: 13 residues. The V gene's germline CDR1 is SGHTA and CDR2 FQGNSA. Trimming removed 2 bases from V and 5 bases from J, with 7 bases in between. For the CDR3, the DNA is TGTGCCAGCAGCTTACAGGGAGATCAGCCCCAGCATTTT. Amino acid sequence: CASSLQGDQPQHF.

Note on this clone: The identical CDR3 is also encoded by other nucleotide sequences in the sample. V is TRBV6-1 and J is TRBJ1-2, with a weak D call TRBD1 (5 bases). CDR1 is MNHNS, CDR2 SASEGT, per germline. Trimming pared 1 base from V and 6 bases from J, leaving 9 bases between. The CDR3 spans 13 residues. The CDR3 DNA is TGTGCCAGCAGTGAAGGTTGGGGGGATGGCTACACCTTC. Translation gives CASSEGWGDGYTF.

The chain has TRBV27 and TRBJ2-2; D unclear. Trimming stripped 5 bases from V and 7 bases from J, with 8 bases between. Germline V lookup: CDR1 MNHEY, CDR2 SMNVEV (reference sequence). The CDR3 contains 12 residues. This CDR3 is CASSPGIGELFF. The CDR3 DNA follows: TGTGCCAGCAGTCCCGGCATCGGGGAGCTGTTTTTT.

The chain employs TRBV18 and TRBJ2-3, with TRBD1 identical over 12 bases. Germline lookup yields CDR1 KGHSH and CDR2 LQKENI. V shed 2 bases, J shed 1 base, and the junction held 4 bases outside the gene matches. CDR3 length: 17 amino acids. The CDR3 DNA follows: TGTGCCAGCTCACCAGGGACAGGGGGCACGGGCACAGATACGCAGTATTTT. Translated, it gives CASSPGTGGTGTDTQYF.

Details on this clone: Distinct nucleotide sequences in the sample also encode this CDR3. V is TRBV28 and J is TRBJ1-3; D is unresolved. In germline, CDR1 is MDHEN, CDR2 SYDVKM. V lost 0 bases, J lost 8 bases, and 2 bases lay in between. This CDR3 is 11 amino acids long. The CDR3 DNA follows: TGTGCCAGCAGTTTATGGGACACCATATATTTT. Translated: CASSLWDTIYF.

V gene TRBV29-1 combines with J gene TRBJ2-5; 12 bases agree with TRBD2. The germline gives CDR1 SQVTM, CDR2 ANQGSEA. The CDR3 totals 19 residues. The trim removed 5 bases at V and 4 bases at J, leaving 20 bases unmatched. CDR3 DNA sequence: TGCAGCGTTTCGGGTAGCAGGGTCCCGACTAGCGGGAGTTCAGAGACCCAGTACTTC. This translates into CSVSGSRVPTSGSSETQYF.

The chain employs TRBV5-1 and TRBJ2-5; no firm D call. CDR3 size: 15 residues. Per germline, CDR1 SGHRS and CDR2 YFSETQ. Trimming took 5 bases from V and 5 from J, leaving 19 bases between them. The CDR3 reads CASSLSVGGLETQYF. The CDR3 nucleotides are TGCGCCAGCAGTCTAAGCGTGGGTGGTCTTGAGACCCAGTACTTC.

Concerning this clone: At one boundary the junction diverges from the germline segment, which might be a read error. The rearrangement uses TRBV6-1 and TRBJ2-3; TRBD1 matches 8 bases. In germline, CDR1 is MNHNS, CDR2 SASEGT. This CDR3 is built from 16 residues. The CDR3 sequence is CAGSASTGAGTDTQYF. CDR3 bases: TGTGCCGGCAGTGCTTCGACAGGGGCAGGGACAGATACGCAGTATTTT.

The V gene is TRBV4-2, the J gene TRBJ2-1; maybe TRBD2 (6 bases). The CDR3 runs to 15 residues. Per the germline V gene, CDR1 is LGHNA and CDR2 is YNFKEQ. V lost 5 bases and J lost 7, with 18 bases in between. DNA of the CDR3: TGTGCCAGCAGCTTCCTCGGCGGGGCCCTTAATGAGCAGTTCTTC. Protein: CASSFLGGALNEQFF.

The rearrangement uses TRBV11-2 and TRBJ2-3; 9 bases fit TRBD1. Germline-derived CDR1 and CDR2 are SGHAT and FQNNGV. Unmatched junction bases numbered 4, after V lost 3 bases and J lost 6 bases. This CDR3 is built from 14 residues. In DNA, the CDR3 is TGTGCCAGCAGCTTCCGGGACAGGGCGGATACGCAGTATTTT. It yields the protein CASSFRDRADTQYF.

This clone was seen once. V and J are TRBV30 and TRBJ1-5; D gene ambiguous. CDR3 length equals 13 residues. V gave up 0 bases and J gave up 9 bases, with 12 bases separating them. The germline gives CDR1 GTSNPN, CDR2 SVGIG (reference sequence). The CDR3 here is CAWSVSILGPQHF. The CDR3 DNA is TGTGCCTGGAGTGTATCGATCCTGGGGCCCCAGCATTTT.

This chain connects TRBV28 to TRBJ2-3; TRBD1 or TRBD2 may be the D gene (6 bases each). The CDR3 totals 15 residues. From germline, CDR1 is MDHEN and CDR2 SYDVKM. V lost 6 bases and J lost 8, with 21 bases in between. The CDR3 region is CASREETRGKGTQYF. The CDR3 DNA is TGTGCCAGCAGGGAGGAGACTAGGGGGAAGGGTACGCAGTATTTT. Variable domain in full (rest from reference TRBV28 and TRBJ2-3): DVKVTQSSRYLVKRTGEKVFLECVQDMDHENMFWYRQDPGLGLRLIYFSYDVKMKEKGDIPEGYSVSREKKERFSLILESASTNQTSMYLCASREETRGKGTQYFGPGTRLTVL.

The rearrangement links TRBV29-1 to TRBJ1-4; maybe TRBD1 (5 bases). The CDR3 consists of 13 residues. Germline CDR1 SQVTM, CDR2 ANQGSEA. V was shortened by 7 bases and J by 0 bases, with 9 bases between the two germline ends. CDR3 sequence reads: CSARQTTNEKLFF. In nucleotides, the CDR3 is TGCAGCGCAAGACAGACAACTAATGAAAAACTGTTTTTT.